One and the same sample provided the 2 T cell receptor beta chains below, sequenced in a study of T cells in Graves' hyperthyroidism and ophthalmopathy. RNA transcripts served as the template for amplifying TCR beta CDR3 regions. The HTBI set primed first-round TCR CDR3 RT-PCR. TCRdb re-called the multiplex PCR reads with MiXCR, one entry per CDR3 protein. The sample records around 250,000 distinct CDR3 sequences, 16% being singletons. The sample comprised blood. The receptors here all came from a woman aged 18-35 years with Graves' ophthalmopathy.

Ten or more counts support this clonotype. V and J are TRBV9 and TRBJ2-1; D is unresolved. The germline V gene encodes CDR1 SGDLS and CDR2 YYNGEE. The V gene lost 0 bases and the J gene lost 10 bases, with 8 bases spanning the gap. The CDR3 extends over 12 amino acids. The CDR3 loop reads CASSVGSKEQFF. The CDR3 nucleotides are TGTGCCAGCAGCGTAGGGAGCAAAGAGCAGTTCTTC.

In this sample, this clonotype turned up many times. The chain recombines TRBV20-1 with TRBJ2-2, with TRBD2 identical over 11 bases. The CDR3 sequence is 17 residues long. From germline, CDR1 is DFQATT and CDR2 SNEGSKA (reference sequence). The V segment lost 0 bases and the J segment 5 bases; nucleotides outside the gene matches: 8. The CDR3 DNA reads TGCAGTGCTAGAGATCGAATAGCGGGAGGGCAGACCGGGGAGCTGTTTTTT. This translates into CSARDRIAGGQTGELFF.